This T cell receptor (beta chain) was captured by sequencing in a study of PD-1 blockade in classical Hodgkin lymphoma. Study findings and constraints: Healthy donors were reported to have higher baseline TCR diversity than newly diagnosed patients.

V was pared by 8 bases and J by 5 bases, with 7 bases of the junction left unmatched. Germline V gene data show CDR1 as LGHNA and CDR2 as YNFKEQ. The CDR3 contains 15 residues. With no exception, relapse followed autologous stem cell transplantation in all patients, and brentuximab vedotin exposure varied. On this clone itself: Its antigen is undetermined.

The data were produced by immunoSEQ multiplex PCR, yet TCRdb's version contains in-frame clones alone and is incomplete. This sample has about 6,500 clones, with about 72% found just once. J is TRBJ2-5 and V is TRBV4-2; 14 bases line up with TRBD2. This sequence was found in a human donor with classical Hodgkin lymphoma. The sequencing here drew on peripheral blood mononuclear cells (PBMCs), taken at baseline. Here the CDR3 DNA reads TGTGCCAGCCGAGGGACTAGCGGGAGAATGGAGACCCAGTACTTC. Its translation: CASRGTSGRMETQYF.